This record looks at one T cell receptor (beta chain) sequence and its context. The data were taken from a study of blood T cell repertoires in COVID-19. In the authors' methods: Researchers report that nucleated cell counts were estimated from reference gene primer amplification. The table came from immunoSEQ multiplex PCR; TCRdb's copy has only in-frame clones and leaves some out. V and J calls and clone size are those listed in that table; D and trimming were worked out from the DNA. The data show 200,000 to 250,000 clones, around 84% seen once. Germline lookup yields CDR1 MNHEY and CDR2 SVGEGT. The CDR3 runs 14 residues. V shed 4 bases and J shed 8 bases, with 17 bases lying between them.

The receptor comes from a woman of 80 years or more with active or convalescent COVID-19. Sequencing was carried out using peripheral blood. The genes are TRBV6-2 or TRBV6-3 and TRBJ2-5; D is possibly TRBD2 (7 bases). CDR3 bases: TGTGCCAGCAGTTTAGGGGGGGCCACGGGAACCCAGTACTTC. This codes for CASSLGGATGTQYF.